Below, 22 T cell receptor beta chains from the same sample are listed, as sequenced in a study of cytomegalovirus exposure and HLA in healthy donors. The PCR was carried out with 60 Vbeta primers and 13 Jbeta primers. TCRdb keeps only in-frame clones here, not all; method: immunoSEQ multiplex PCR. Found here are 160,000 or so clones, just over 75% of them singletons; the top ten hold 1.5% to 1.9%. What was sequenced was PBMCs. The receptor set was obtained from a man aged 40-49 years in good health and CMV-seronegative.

The CDR3 here is CASSSAGTDGYTF. Here the CDR3 DNA reads TGCGCCAGCAGCTCCGCGGGCACGGATGGCTACACCTTC. The chain uses TRBV5-1 and TRBJ1-2; no reliable D call. Germline V gives CDR1 SGHRS, CDR2 YFSETQ. The V gene lost 3 bases and the J gene lost 6 bases, with 12 bases spanning the gap. This CDR3 is 13 amino acids long.

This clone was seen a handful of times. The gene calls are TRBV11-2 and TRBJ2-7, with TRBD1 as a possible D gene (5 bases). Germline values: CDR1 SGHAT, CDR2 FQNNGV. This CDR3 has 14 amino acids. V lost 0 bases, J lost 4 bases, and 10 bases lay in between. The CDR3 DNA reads TGTGCCAGCAGCTTAGATCTACAGGCTTACGAGCAGTACGTC. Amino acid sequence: CASSLDLQAYEQYV.

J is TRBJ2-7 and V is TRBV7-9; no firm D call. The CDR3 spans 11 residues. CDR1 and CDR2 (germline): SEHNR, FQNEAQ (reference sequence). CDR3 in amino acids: CSSSSVAAQYV. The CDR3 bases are TGTTCCAGCAGCTCCGTCGCGGCGCAGTACGTC.

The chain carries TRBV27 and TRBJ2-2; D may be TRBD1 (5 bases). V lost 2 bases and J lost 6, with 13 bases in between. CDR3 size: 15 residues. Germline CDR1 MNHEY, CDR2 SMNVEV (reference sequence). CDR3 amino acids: CASSLGRAWAGELFF. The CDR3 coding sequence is TGTGCCAGCAGTTTAGGCAGGGCATGGGCCGGGGAGCTGTTTTTT.

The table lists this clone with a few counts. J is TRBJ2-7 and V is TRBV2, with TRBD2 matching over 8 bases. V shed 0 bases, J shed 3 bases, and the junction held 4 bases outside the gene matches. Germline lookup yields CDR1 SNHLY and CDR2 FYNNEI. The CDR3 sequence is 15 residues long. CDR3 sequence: CASSEASGTYYEQYF. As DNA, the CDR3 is TGTGCCAGCAGTGAAGCTAGCGGGACGTACTACGAGCAGTACTTC.

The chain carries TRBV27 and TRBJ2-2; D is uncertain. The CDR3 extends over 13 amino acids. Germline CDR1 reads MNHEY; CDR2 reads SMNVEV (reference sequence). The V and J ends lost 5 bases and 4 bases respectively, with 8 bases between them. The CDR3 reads CASSPLSTGELFF. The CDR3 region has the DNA TGTGCCAGCAGTCCCCTCTCCACCGGGGAGCTGTTTTTT.

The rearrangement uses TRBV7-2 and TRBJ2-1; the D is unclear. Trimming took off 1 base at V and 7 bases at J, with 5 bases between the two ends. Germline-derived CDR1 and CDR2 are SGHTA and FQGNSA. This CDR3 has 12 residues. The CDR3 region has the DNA TGTGCCAGCAGCTTAGGTTTAAATGAGCAGTTCTTC. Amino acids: CASSLGLNEQFF.

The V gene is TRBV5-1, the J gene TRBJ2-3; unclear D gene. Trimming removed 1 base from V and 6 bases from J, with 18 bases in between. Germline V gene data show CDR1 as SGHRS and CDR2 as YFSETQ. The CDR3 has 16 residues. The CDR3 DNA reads TGCGCCAGCAGCTTGTCCCCGGCGACTGCGGCCGATACGCAGTATTTT. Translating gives CASSLSPATAADTQYF.

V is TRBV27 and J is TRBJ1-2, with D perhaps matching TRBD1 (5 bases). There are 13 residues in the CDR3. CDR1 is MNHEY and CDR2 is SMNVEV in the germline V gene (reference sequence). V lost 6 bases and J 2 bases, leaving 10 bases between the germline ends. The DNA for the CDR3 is TGTGCCAGCAGACTCAGGGTAAACTATGGCTACACCTTC. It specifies CASRLRVNYGYTF.

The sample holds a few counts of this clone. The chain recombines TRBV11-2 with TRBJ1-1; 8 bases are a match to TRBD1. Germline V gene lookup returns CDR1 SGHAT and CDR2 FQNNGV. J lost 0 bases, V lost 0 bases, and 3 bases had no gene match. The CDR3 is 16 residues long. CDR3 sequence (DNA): TGTGCCAGCAGCTTAGACCGACAGGGGATGAACACTGAAGCTTTCTTT. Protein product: CASSLDRQGMNTEAFF.

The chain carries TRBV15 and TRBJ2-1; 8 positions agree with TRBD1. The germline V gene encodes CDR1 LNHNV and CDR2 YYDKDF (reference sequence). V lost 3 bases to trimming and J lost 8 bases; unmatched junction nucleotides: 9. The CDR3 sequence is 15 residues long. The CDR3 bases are TGTGCCACCAGCAGTAGACAGGGGATATTGGATGAGCAGTTCTTC. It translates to CATSSRQGILDEQFF. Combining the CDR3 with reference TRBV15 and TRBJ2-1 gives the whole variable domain DAMVIQNPRYQVTQFGKPVTLSCSQTLNHNVMYWYQQKSSQAPKLLFHYYDKDFNNEADTPDNFQSRRPNTSFCFLDIRSPGLGDTAMYLCATSSRQGILDEQFFGPGTRLTVL.

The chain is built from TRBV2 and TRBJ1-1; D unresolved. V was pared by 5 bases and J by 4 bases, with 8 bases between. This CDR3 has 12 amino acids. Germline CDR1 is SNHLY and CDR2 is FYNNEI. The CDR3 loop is CASSPGSTEAFF. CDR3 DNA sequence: TGTGCCAGCAGTCCGGGGAGCACTGAAGCTTTCTTT.

The CDR3 is CASSPPGGGSSYNSPLHF. The CDR3 DNA reads TGTGCCAGCAGTCCCCCGGGAGGGGGTAGCTCCTATAATTCACCCCTCCACTTT. This chain connects TRBV28 to TRBJ1-6, with a tentative D call TRBD1 (6 bases). Trimming took off 5 bases at V and 0 bases at J, with 17 bases between the two ends. Germline values: CDR1 MDHEN, CDR2 SYDVKM. CDR3 length: 18 residues.

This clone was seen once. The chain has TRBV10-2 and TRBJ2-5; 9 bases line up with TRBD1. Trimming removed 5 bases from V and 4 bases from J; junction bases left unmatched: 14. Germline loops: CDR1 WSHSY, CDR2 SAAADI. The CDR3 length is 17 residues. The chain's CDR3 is CASSLFGGQGDGETQYF. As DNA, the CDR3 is TGCGCCAGCAGTCTCTTCGGGGGACAGGGCGATGGAGAGACCCAGTACTTC.

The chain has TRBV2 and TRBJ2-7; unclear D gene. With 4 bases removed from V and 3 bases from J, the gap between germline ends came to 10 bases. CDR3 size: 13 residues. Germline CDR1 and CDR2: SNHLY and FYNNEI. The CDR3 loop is CASSVARLYEQYF. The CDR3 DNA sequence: TGTGCCAGCAGTGTGGCCCGACTCTACGAGCAGTACTTC.

CDR3 coding DNA: TGCAGCGTAGGGTCCGGGACAGGGGGTTACGAGACCCAGTACTTC. Protein product: CSVGSGTGGYETQYF. The chain is built from TRBV29-1 and TRBJ2-5; TRBD1 aligns across 11 bases. Germline CDR1 and CDR2: SQVTM and ANQGSEA. Trimming removed 6 bases from V and 5 bases from J; junction bases left unmatched: 11. CDR3 length: 15 amino acids.

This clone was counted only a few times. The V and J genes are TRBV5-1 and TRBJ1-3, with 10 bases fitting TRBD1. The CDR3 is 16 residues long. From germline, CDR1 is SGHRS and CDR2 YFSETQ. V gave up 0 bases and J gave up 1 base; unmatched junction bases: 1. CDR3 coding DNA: TGCGCCAGCAGCTTGGGGACAGGGGGATCTGGAAACACCATATATTTT. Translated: CASSLGTGGSGNTIYF.

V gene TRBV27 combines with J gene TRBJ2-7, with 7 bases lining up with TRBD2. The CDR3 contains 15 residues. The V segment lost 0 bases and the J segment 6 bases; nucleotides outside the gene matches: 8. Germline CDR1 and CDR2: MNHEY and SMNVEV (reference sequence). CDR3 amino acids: CASSLSGRARGEQYF. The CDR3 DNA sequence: TGTGCCAGCAGTTTATCGGGGAGGGCCCGGGGCGAGCAGTACTTC.

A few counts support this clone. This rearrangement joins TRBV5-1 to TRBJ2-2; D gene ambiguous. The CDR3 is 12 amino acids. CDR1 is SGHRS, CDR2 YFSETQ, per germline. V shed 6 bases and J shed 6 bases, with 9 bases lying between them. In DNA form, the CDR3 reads TGCGCCAGCACCGCCAAGCCCGGGGAGCTGTTTTTT. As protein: CASTAKPGELFF.

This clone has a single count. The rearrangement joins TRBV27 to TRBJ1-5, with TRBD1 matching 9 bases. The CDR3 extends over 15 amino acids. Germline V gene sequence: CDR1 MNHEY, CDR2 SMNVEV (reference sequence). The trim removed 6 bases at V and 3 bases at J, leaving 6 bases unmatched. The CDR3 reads CASSPWDRVNQPQHF. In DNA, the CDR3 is TGTGCCAGCAGCCCATGGGACAGGGTCAATCAGCCCCAGCATTTT.

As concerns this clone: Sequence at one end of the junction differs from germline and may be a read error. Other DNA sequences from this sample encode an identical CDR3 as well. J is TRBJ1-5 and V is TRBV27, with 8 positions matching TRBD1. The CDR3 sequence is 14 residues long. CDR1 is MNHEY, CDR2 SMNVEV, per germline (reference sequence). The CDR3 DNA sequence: TGTGCCAGCAGTTTAAGACAGGGGAATCAGCCCCAACATTTT. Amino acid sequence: CASSLRQGNQPQHF.

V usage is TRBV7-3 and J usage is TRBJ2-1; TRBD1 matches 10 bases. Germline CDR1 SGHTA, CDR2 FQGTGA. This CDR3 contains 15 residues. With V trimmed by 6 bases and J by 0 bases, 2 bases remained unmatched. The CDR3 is CASSRTGGSYNEQFF. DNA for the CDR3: TGTGCCAGCAGTAGGACAGGGGGCTCCTACAATGAGCAGTTCTTC.